One and the same sample provided the 17 T cell receptor beta chains below, sequenced in a study of blood T cell repertoires in COVID-19. This table comes from immunoSEQ multiplex PCR, and its TCRdb copy is limited to in-frame clones, with some not included. Of about 78,000 clones listed, approximately 86% are singletons. Sequenced input: peripheral blood. Receptors originate from a woman aged 60-75 years with acute or convalescent COVID-19.

The CDR3 loop is CSVLSREAFF. CDR3 nucleotide sequence: TGCAGCGTCCTGTCACGGGAAGCTTTCTTT. The V gene is TRBV29-1, the J gene TRBJ1-1, with D uncertain. The CDR3 has 10 residues. The ends were cut back, 6 bases at V and 8 bases at J, with 10 bases in the middle. CDR1 and CDR2 from the germline V gene are SQVTM and ANQGSEA.

The J gene is TRBJ2-3, the V gene TRBV5-1; 14 nucleotides align to TRBD2. Germline V gene sequence: CDR1 SGHRS, CDR2 YFSETQ. V was pared by 0 bases and J by 1 base, with 7 bases of the junction left unmatched. This CDR3 has 19 amino acids. The CDR3 DNA reads TGCGCCAGCAGCTTGGGACTAGCGGGGGGGCCTTTGGGCACAGATACGCAGTATTTT. Translating gives CASSLGLAGGPLGTDTQYF.

The rearrangement links TRBV7-2 to TRBJ1-2; 8 positions agree with TRBD1. J was trimmed by 14 bases and V by 2 bases; bases with no gene match: 7. CDR1 SGHTA and CDR2 FQGNSA come from the germline V gene. This CDR3 is 12 amino acids long. The CDR3 here is CASSLMDRAMTF. The CDR3 coding sequence is TGTGCCAGCAGCTTAATGGACAGGGCTATGACCTTC. The full variable domain, rest sourced from reference TRBV7-2 and TRBJ1-2, is GAGVSQSPSNKVTEKGKDVELRCDPISGHTALYWYRQSLGQGLEFLIYFQGNSAPDKSGLPSDRFSAERTGGSVSTLTIQRTQQEDSAVYLCASSLMDRAMTFGSGTRLTVV.

The V gene is TRBV4-1, the J gene TRBJ2-2; D is ambiguous. Trimming shortened V by 5 bases and J by 5 bases, and 6 bases separated the two germline ends. This CDR3 has 12 amino acids. The germline CDR1 and CDR2 sequences are MGHRA and YSYEKL. CDR3 residues: CASSYNTGELFF. Here the CDR3 DNA reads TGCGCCAGCAGCTACAATACCGGGGAGCTGTTTTTT.

This chain joins TRBV11-2 and TRBJ1-1; D is unclear. The V gene's germline CDR1 is SGHAT and CDR2 FQNNGV. The CDR3 length is 12 residues. V gave up 5 bases and J gave up 10 bases, with 14 bases separating them. In nucleotides, the CDR3 is TGTGCCAGCAGCCCCGGGCCCGCGGGAGCTTTCTTT. As protein: CASSPGPAGAFF.

This chain links TRBV24-1 with TRBJ2-2; 7 bases map to TRBD1. Germline CDR1 KGHDR, CDR2 SFDVKD. Germline trimming cut 6 bases from V and 1 base from J; bases unmatched to any gene: 16. The CDR3 is 19 amino acids. The CDR3 DNA follows: TGTGCCACCAGTCTTCGAGGCAGGGGGTCCGAAGGGAACACCGGGGAGCTGTTTTTT. The encoded protein is CATSLRGRGSEGNTGELFF.

CDR3 in DNA: TGTGCCAGCAGTCCCCTATCCGGGACAGGTGCCACCTTGGGGCCCCAGCATTTT. It encodes CASSPLSGTGATLGPQHF. The chain uses TRBV6-2 or TRBV6-3 and TRBJ1-5; TRBD1 agrees at 8 bases. CDR1 MNHEY and CDR2 SVGEGT come from the germline V gene. The CDR3 totals 18 residues. The junction had 21 bases not matched to a gene; V was cut back by 5 bases and J by 9 bases.

The chain carries TRBV25-1 and TRBJ2-3, with 11 bases matching TRBD2. This CDR3 comprises 15 residues. From germline, CDR1 is MGHDK and CDR2 SYGVNS. V lost 5 bases and J lost 2; bases outside the gene matches: 3. The CDR3 is CASSPSGGTTDTQYF. In DNA form, the CDR3 reads TGTGCCAGCAGTCCTAGCGGGGGGACCACAGATACGCAGTATTTT.

The gene calls are TRBV4-1 and TRBJ2-2; TRBD2 aligns across 10 bases. CDR1 and CDR2 (germline): MGHRA, YSYEKL. There are 16 residues in the CDR3. The trim removed 2 bases at V and 6 bases at J, leaving 6 bases unmatched. The CDR3 nucleotides are TGCGCCAGCAGCCAACGTACTAGCGGGGCCCCCGGGGAGCTGTTTTTT. This codes for CASSQRTSGAPGELFF.

The chain recombines TRBV3-1 (or the pseudogene TRBV3-2) with TRBJ2-2; 8 bases agree with TRBD2. The V gene end was trimmed by 0 bases and the J gene end by 3 bases; junction bases not matched to a gene: 15. This CDR3 is built from 20 residues. Germline V CDR1 and CDR2: LGHDT, YNNKEL (reference sequence). This CDR3 reads CASSQDGLAGSNHYTGELFF. DNA for the CDR3: TGTGCCAGCAGCCAAGATGGGTTAGCGGGATCTAACCATTACACCGGGGAGCTGTTTTTT.

This chain connects TRBV5-1 to TRBJ2-7; 12 bases are shared with TRBD1. Germline V gene sequence: CDR1 SGHRS, CDR2 YFSETQ. J gave up 8 bases and V 0 bases, and 6 bases lay outside the gene matches. The CDR3 is made up of 15 amino acids. The CDR3 DNA is TGCGCCAGCAGCTTGGCCGGGACAGGGGGCGACAAGCAGTACTTC. As protein: CASSLAGTGGDKQYF.

This chain connects TRBV7-3 to TRBJ2-7; a possible D gene is TRBD2 (6 bases). The germline CDR1 and CDR2 sequences are SGHTA and FQGTGA. The CDR3 consists of 13 residues. Trimming removed 6 bases from V and 2 bases from J, with 11 bases in between. Written as DNA, the CDR3 is TGTGCCAGCAGTACGGGGGACGCCTACGAGCAGTACTTC. Translating gives CASSTGDAYEQYF.

The chain uses TRBV19 and TRBJ2-7, with D possibly TRBD1 on 6 matching bases. The CDR3 is 15 residues long. Deletions cut 4 bases from V and 2 bases from J, with 15 bases between. Germline CDR1 is LNHDA and CDR2 is SQIVND (reference sequence). This chain's CDR3 is CASSKAAGTTYEQYF. In nucleotides, the CDR3 is TGTGCCAGTAGTAAGGCGGCAGGGACAACCTACGAGCAGTACTTC.

The chain carries TRBV28 and TRBJ1-1, with 7 bases that match TRBD1. J gave up 5 bases and V 4 bases, and 4 bases lay outside the gene matches. The CDR3 sequence is 13 residues long. CDR1 and CDR2 (germline): MDHEN, SYDVKM. The CDR3 DNA follows: TGTGCCAGCAGTTCAGGGGGTTGGACTGAAGCTTTCTTT. This translates into CASSSGGWTEAFF.

This chain's CDR3 is CASSQGTTNTGELFF. The CDR3 DNA follows: TGCGCCAGCAGCCAAGGGACAACGAACACCGGGGAGCTGTTTTTT. The chain recombines TRBV5-1 with TRBJ2-2, with a possible D match to TRBD1 (6 bases). This CDR3 contains 15 residues. The germline gives CDR1 SGHRS, CDR2 YFSETQ. V was trimmed by 4 bases and J by 0 bases, leaving 10 bases between them.

The gene calls are TRBV15 and TRBJ2-7; a possible D gene is TRBD1 (6 bases). In germline, CDR1 is LNHNV, CDR2 YYDKDF (reference sequence). Trimming took off 2 bases at V and 6 bases at J, with 11 bases between the two ends. The CDR3 has 13 residues. CDR3 in DNA: TGTGCCACCAGCAGAAACAGGGATCTCGAGCAGTACTTC. Its protein product is CATSRNRDLEQYF.

The chain carries TRBV14 and TRBJ2-3; tentative D call: TRBD2 (5 bases). Germline loops: CDR1 SGHDN, CDR2 FVKESK. The CDR3 runs 15 residues. V lost 3 bases and J 3 bases, leaving 13 bases between the germline ends. The CDR3 nucleotides are TGTGCCAGCAGCCACGAGGGTACGGTAACAGATACGCAGTATTTT. Translated, it gives CASSHEGTVTDTQYF.